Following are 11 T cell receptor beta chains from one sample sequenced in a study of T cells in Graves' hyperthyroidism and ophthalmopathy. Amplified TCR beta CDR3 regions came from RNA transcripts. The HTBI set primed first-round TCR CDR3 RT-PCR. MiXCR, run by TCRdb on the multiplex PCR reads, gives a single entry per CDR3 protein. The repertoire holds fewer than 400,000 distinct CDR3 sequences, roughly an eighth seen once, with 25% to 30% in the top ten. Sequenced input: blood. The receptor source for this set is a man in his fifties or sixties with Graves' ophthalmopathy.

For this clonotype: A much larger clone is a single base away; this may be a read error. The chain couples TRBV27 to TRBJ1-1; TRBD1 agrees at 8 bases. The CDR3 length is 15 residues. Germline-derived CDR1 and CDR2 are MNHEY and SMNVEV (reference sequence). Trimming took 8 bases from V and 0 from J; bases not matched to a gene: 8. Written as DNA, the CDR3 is TGTGCCAGCGGCCATCGGACAGGGTTGAACACTGAAGCTTTCTTT. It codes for CASGHRTGLNTEAFF.

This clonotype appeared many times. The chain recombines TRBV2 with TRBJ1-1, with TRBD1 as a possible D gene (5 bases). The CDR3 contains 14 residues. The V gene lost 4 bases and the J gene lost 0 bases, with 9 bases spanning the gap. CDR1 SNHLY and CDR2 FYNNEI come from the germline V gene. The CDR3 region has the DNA TGTGCCAGCAGTGCACTGACAGTGAACACTGAAGCTTTCTTT. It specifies CASSALTVNTEAFF. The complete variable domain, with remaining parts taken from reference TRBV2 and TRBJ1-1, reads EPEVTQTPSHQVTQMGQEVILRCVPISNHLYFYWYRQILGQKVEFLVSFYNNEISEKSEIFDDQFSVERPDGSNFTLKIRSTKLEDSAMYFCASSALTVNTEAFFGQGTRLTVV.

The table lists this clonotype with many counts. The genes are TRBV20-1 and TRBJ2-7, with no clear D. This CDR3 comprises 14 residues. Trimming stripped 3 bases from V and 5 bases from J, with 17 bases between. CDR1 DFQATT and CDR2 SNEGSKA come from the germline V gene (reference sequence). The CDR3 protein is CSARRVAGRNEQYF. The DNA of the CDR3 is TGCAGTGCTAGGAGAGTAGCAGGTAGGAACGAGCAGTACTTC.

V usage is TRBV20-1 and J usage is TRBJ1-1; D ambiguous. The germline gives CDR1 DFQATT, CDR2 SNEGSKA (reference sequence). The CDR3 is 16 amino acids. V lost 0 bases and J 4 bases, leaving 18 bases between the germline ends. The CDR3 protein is CSARDTTRGFGTEAFF. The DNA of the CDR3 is TGCAGTGCTAGAGATACCACCCGGGGTTTTGGCACTGAAGCTTTCTTT.

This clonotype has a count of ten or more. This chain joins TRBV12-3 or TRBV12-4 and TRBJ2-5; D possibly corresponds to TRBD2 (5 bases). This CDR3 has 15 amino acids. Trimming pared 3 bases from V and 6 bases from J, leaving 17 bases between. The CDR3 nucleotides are TGTGCCAGCAGTTTCGGTGCGGGTACGTCAAAGACCCAGTACTTC. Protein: CASSFGAGTSKTQYF.

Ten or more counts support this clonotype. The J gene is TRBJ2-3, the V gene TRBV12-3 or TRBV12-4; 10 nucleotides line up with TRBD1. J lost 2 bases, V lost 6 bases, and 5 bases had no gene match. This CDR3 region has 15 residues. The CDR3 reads CASRIGTGATDTQYF. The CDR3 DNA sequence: TGTGCCAGCAGGATTGGGACAGGGGCCACAGATACGCAGTATTTT.

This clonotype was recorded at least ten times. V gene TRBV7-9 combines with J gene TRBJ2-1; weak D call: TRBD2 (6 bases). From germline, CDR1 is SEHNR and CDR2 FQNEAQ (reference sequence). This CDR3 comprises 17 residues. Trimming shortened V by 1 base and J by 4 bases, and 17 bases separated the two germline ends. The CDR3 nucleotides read TGTGCCAGCAGCTTAGTTGGGGAGGCCCACTTTTACAATGAGCAGTTCTTC. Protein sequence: CASSLVGEAHFYNEQFF.

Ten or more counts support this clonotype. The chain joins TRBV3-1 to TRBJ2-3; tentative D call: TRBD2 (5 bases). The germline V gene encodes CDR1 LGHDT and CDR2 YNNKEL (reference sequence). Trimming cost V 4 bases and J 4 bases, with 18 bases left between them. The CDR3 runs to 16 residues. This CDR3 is CASSRAVRLGADTQYF. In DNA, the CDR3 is TGTGCCAGCAGCCGAGCGGTACGGCTCGGGGCAGATACGCAGTATTTT.

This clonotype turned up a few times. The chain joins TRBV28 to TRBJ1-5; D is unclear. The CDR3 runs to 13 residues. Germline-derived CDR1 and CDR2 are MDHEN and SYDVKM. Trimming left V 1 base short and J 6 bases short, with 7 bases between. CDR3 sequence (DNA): TGTGCCAGCAGTTTATTGGGAATTCAGCCCCAGCATTTT. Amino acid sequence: CASSLLGIQPQHF.

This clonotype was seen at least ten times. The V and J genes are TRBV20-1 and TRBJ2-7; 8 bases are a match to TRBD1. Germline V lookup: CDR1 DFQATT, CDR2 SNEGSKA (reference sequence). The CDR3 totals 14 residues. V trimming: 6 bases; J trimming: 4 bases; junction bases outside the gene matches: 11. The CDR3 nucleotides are TGCAGTGCCCCGGCGGCAGGGGGCCGATACGAGCAGTACTTC. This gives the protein CSAPAAGGRYEQYF.

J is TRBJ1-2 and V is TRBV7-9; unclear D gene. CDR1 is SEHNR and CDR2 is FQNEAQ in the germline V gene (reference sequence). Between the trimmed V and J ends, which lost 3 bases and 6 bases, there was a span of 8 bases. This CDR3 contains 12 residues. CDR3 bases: TGTGCCAGCAGCTTCGATGCGGATGGCTACACCTTC. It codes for CASSFDADGYTF.